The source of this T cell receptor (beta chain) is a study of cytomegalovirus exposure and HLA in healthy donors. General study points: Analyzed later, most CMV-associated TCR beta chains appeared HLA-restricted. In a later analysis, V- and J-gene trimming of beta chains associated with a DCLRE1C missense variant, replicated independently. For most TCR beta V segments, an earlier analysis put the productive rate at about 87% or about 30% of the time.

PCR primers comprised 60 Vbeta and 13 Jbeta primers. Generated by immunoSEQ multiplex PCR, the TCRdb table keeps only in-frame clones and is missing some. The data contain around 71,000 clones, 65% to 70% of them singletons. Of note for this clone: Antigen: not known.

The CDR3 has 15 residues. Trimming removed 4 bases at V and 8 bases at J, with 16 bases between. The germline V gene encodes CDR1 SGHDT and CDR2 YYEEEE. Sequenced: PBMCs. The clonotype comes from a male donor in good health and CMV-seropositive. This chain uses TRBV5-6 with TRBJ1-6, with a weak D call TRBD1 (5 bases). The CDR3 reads CASSAVARVDSPLHF. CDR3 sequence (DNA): TGTGCCAGCAGCGCGGTGGCCAGGGTAGATTCACCCCTCCACTTT.